This T cell receptor beta chain emerged from a study of blood T cell repertoires in COVID-19. Overall study: Acute and convalescent COVID-19 specimens originated in the United States, Italy and Spain.

The germline V and J ends were trimmed by 3 bases and 1 base, with 7 bases remaining between them. The V gene's germline CDR1 is SGHNT and CDR2 YYREEE (reference sequence). The CDR3 contains 14 residues. TCRdb's table, derived via immunoSEQ multiplex PCR, lists solely in-frame clones and lacks some. The data contain approximately 200,000 clones, more than 85% of them singletons. This TCR was sampled from a man in his sixties or seventies with active or convalescent COVID-19. The specimen sequenced was peripheral blood. This chain joins TRBV5-4 and TRBJ2-2; TRBD1 might be the D (5 bases). The CDR3 DNA follows: TGTGCCAGCAGCTCCGGACAGAACACCGGGGAGCTGTTTTTT. It encodes CASSSGQNTGELFF.